What follows are 21 T cell receptor beta chains derived from one specimen sequenced in a study of CD8+ T cells in alopecia areata. The sample's treatment: oral pan-JAK inhibitor, 5-10 mg twice daily. The sequencing template was cDNA reverse transcribed from extracted RNA. Some clones are missing from TCRdb's copy, which holds only in-frame ones; the method was immunoSEQ multiplex PCR. The sample yields about 42,000 clones, around nine tenths seen once. Source: CD8+ T cells sorted from blood, taken at week 24, from a patient treated with tofacitinib. The receptor set was obtained from a human donor with alopecia areata.

The chain has TRBV6-4 and TRBJ2-2; possibly TRBD2 for D (6 bases). Trimming shortened V by 4 bases and J by 4 bases, and 10 bases separated the two germline ends. Germline V gene data show CDR1 as MRHNA and CDR2 as SNTAGT. The length of the CDR3 is 14 residues. CDR3 DNA sequence: TGTGCCAGCAGTGTCCAGGGAGGCACCGGGGAGCTGTTTTTT. Translated: CASSVQGGTGELFF.

CDR3: CASRLTEYQETQYF. CDR3 bases: TGTGCCAGCAGATTGACAGAATACCAAGAGACCCAGTACTTC. This sequence joins TRBV6-5 and TRBJ2-5, with D perhaps TRBD1 (5 bases). Germline lookup yields CDR1 MNHEY and CDR2 SVGAGI. The CDR3 length is 14 residues. V lost 6 bases and J 0 bases, leaving 11 bases between the germline ends.

The V call is TRBV6-4, the J call TRBJ1-5; D may be TRBD1 (5 bases). Germline V gene lookup returns CDR1 MRHNA and CDR2 SNTAGT. V shed 5 bases and J shed 4 bases, with 12 bases lying between them. The CDR3 length is 14 residues. The CDR3 spells CASSPDSENQPQHF. As DNA, the CDR3 is TGTGCCAGCAGTCCTGACAGCGAGAATCAGCCCCAGCATTTT.

The chain uses TRBV10-3 and TRBJ2-4, with TRBD1 matching 7 bases. V lost 2 bases and J lost 0; bases outside the gene matches: 4. This CDR3 contains 16 residues. Germline V gene lookup returns CDR1 ENHRY and CDR2 SYGVKD. The CDR3 DNA sequence: TGTGCCATCAGTGAGACAGGGGCGACAGCCAAAAACATTCAGTACTTC. This gives the protein CAISETGATAKNIQYF.

The chain is built from TRBV9 and TRBJ2-1; D possibly uses TRBD1 or TRBD2 (5 bases each). The CDR3 is made up of 16 amino acids. V was cut by 5 bases and J by 5 bases, with 20 bases left in between. The germline gives CDR1 SGDLS, CDR2 YYNGEE. CDR3 residues: CASSDKIGTFHNEQFF. As DNA, the CDR3 is TGTGCCAGCAGTGATAAAATCGGGACGTTCCACAATGAGCAGTTCTTC.

With regard to this clone: Other DNA sequences of this sample code for an identical CDR3. The genes are TRBV30 and TRBJ2-7; D gene ambiguous. The V end was cut by 2 bases, the J end by 1 base, with 9 bases between. The germline gives CDR1 GTSNPN, CDR2 SVGIG (reference sequence). CDR3 size: 13 residues. DNA for the CDR3: TGTGCCTGGAGTATTGGAGCTTCCTACGAGCAGTACTTC. As protein: CAWSIGASYEQYF.

The rearrangement joins TRBV2 to TRBJ2-5; D gene ambiguous. The CDR3 totals 13 residues. Germline values: CDR1 SNHLY, CDR2 FYNNEI. Trimming took off 3 bases at V and 3 bases at J, with 8 bases between the two ends. The CDR3 nucleotides are TGTGCCAGCAGTGAGGTTAACGAAGAGACCCAGTACTTC. It yields the protein CASSEVNEETQYF.

As DNA, the CDR3 is TGTGCCACTTTGGGCGGGGGAGAGACCCAGTACTTC. Translation gives CATLGGGETQYF. This chain connects TRBV6-5 to TRBJ2-5; the match to TRBD2 covers 7 bases. Trimming removed 10 bases from V and 4 bases from J; junction bases left unmatched: 6. CDR1 is MNHEY, CDR2 SVGAGI, per germline. This CDR3 contains 12 residues.

Here the CDR3 DNA reads TGTGCCAGCAGTTTAGCCCGGGGGGCCACCTACGAGCAGTACTTC. It encodes CASSLARGATYEQYF. The V gene is TRBV27, the J gene TRBJ2-7, with a weak D call TRBD2 (7 bases). V lost 2 bases and J 2 bases, leaving 13 bases between the germline ends. The V gene's germline CDR1 is MNHEY and CDR2 SMNVEV (reference sequence). The CDR3 totals 15 residues.

The CDR3 protein is CASSTGNTGELFF. The CDR3 DNA sequence: TGTGCCAGTAGTACGGGGAACACCGGGGAGCTGTTTTTT. V gene TRBV19 combines with J gene TRBJ2-2; D gene uncertain. Trimming cost V 4 bases and J 1 base, with 4 bases left between them. In germline, CDR1 is LNHDA, CDR2 SQIVND (reference sequence). The CDR3 runs to 13 residues.

The V call is TRBV7-2, the J call TRBJ2-5, with D perhaps given as TRBD1 or TRBD2 (6 bases each). The better agreement between TRBJ2-7 and the DNA end casts doubt on the J call. The CDR3 is made up of 15 amino acids. CDR1 and CDR2 from the germline V gene are SGHTA and FQGNSA. CDR3 nucleotides: TGTGCCAGCAGCTTTTTTGGGGGGCCCTCCTACGAGCAGTACTTC. The encoded protein is CASSFFGGPSYEQYF.

CDR3 DNA sequence: TGTGCCAGCAGTTTAGGAACAGCTCTAGAGACCCAGTACTTC. Amino acids: CASSLGTALETQYF. The chain uses TRBV27 and TRBJ2-5; no clear D. The CDR3 runs to 14 residues. The V end was cut by 2 bases, the J end by 4 bases, with 11 bases between. The germline CDR1 and CDR2 sequences are MNHEY and SMNVEV (reference sequence).

On this clone itself: At one of its ends the junction is not consistent with the germline gene, which may arise from a read error. In the same sample, other DNA sequences code for this CDR3. This chain joins TRBV6-1 and TRBJ2-5, with TRBD2 identical over 8 bases. Germline V CDR1 and CDR2: MNHNS, SASEGT. CDR3 length: 17 residues. The chain's CDR3 is CASSGGTGLAGKETQYF. CDR3 nucleotides: TGCGCCAGCAGTGGGGGAACCGGACTAGCCGGAAAAGAGACCCAGTACTTC.

The rearrangement uses TRBV4-1 and TRBJ2-3; 12 nucleotides line up with TRBD2. V lost 3 bases and J lost 6; bases outside the gene matches: 4. Germline loops: CDR1 MGHRA, CDR2 YSYEKL. The CDR3 is 15 amino acids. The CDR3 nucleotides read TGCGCCAGCAGCCACCCTAGCGGGGGGGGTGATACGCAGTATTTT. It yields the protein CASSHPSGGGDTQYF.

The rearrangement links TRBV28 to TRBJ2-2, with D perhaps TRBD1 (6 bases). Germline values: CDR1 MDHEN, CDR2 SYDVKM. The germline V and J ends were trimmed by 5 bases and 2 bases, with 15 bases remaining between them. The CDR3 loop spans 16 amino acids. The CDR3: CASSLPSTGNTGELFF. The CDR3 DNA is TGTGCCAGCAGTCTACCATCGACAGGAAACACCGGGGAGCTGTTTTTT.

The chain couples TRBV18 to TRBJ2-3, with D possibly being TRBD1 (5 bases). Germline V gene sequence: CDR1 KGHSH, CDR2 LQKENI. The CDR3 contains 14 residues. The V end lost 6 bases, the J end lost 0 bases, and 10 bases lay between the germline ends. The CDR3 DNA is TGTGCCAGCTCTAAGGGGCATAGCACAGATACGCAGTATTTT. Amino acids: CASSKGHSTDTQYF.

This clone was recorded once. The CDR3 region is CASSSAGGPLYEQYF. The CDR3 coding sequence is TGTGCCAGCAGTTCTGCGGGGGGGCCACTCTACGAGCAGTACTTC. The J gene is TRBJ2-7, the V gene TRBV28; 9 bases align to TRBD2. The CDR3 is 15 amino acids. Trimming took 4 bases from V and 3 from J; bases not matched to a gene: 7. Germline loops: CDR1 MDHEN, CDR2 SYDVKM.

The chain is built from TRBV29-1 and TRBJ2-7; D is undetermined. V was clipped by 3 bases and J by 2 bases, with 8 bases between them. The germline V gene has CDR1 SQVTM and CDR2 ANQGSEA. The CDR3 contains 12 residues. This CDR3 reads CSVEPQTYEQYF. Written as DNA, the CDR3 is TGCAGCGTTGAGCCACAGACCTACGAGCAGTACTTC.

This clone was observed once. The chain carries TRBV5-4 and TRBJ1-6; D unclear. V was trimmed by 1 base and J by 4 bases, leaving 12 bases between them. CDR3 size: 16 residues. Germline CDR1 is SGHNT and CDR2 is YYREEE (reference sequence). CDR3 sequence reads: CASSLNEGPYNSPLHF. The CDR3 DNA follows: TGTGCCAGCAGCTTGAATGAGGGTCCATATAATTCACCCCTCCACTTT.

The V call is TRBV7-2, the J call TRBJ2-5, with D unclear. Judging by the DNA end, TRBJ2-7 fits better; the J call may be wrong. From germline, CDR1 is SGHTA and CDR2 FQGNSA. The CDR3 consists of 14 residues. DNA for the CDR3: TGTGCCAGCAGCTTTATCGGGCCCAGCTACGAGCAGTACTTC. Amino acids: CASSFIGPSYEQYF.

The chain is built from TRBV7-2 and TRBJ2-3; 8 bases are shared with TRBD2. The germline CDR1 and CDR2 sequences are SGHTA and FQGNSA. The CDR3 covers 14 residues. The V segment lost 5 bases and the J segment 3 bases; nucleotides outside the gene matches: 4. CDR3 sequence (DNA): TGTGCCAGCAGCCCAATAGCGGGGACAGATACGCAGTATTTT. Encoded protein: CASSPIAGTDTQYF.